This T cell receptor beta chain was recovered during a study of OX40 agonist ivuxolimab in advanced cancers. Notes on the study in general: CD4+ and CD8+ blood T cells expanded clonally by week 6 at 0.1 to 3.0 mg/kg. In CD8+ T cells, expanded clones were on average more numerous than in CD4+.

Details on this clone: The antigen is undetermined.

Measured with immunoSEQ multiplex PCR; TCRdb has only the in-frame clones, and not every one. The sample consists of about 88,000 clones, about 85% of them appearing once. Germline V CDR1 and CDR2: WSHSY, SAAADI. The CDR3 is 13 residues long. Between the trimmed V and J ends, which lost 6 bases and 2 bases, there was a span of 8 bases. The chain couples TRBV10-2 to TRBJ1-5; D unclear. This TCR derives from an adult with an advanced solid tumor such as melanoma, head and neck, liver or kidney cancer. The sample in question was CD4+ or CD8+ T cells sorted from blood, obtained in a trial of the OX40 agonist ivuxolimab. CDR3 region: CASRDFGNQPQHF. The CDR3 region has the DNA TGCGCCAGCAGGGATTTCGGCAATCAGCCCCAGCATTTT.